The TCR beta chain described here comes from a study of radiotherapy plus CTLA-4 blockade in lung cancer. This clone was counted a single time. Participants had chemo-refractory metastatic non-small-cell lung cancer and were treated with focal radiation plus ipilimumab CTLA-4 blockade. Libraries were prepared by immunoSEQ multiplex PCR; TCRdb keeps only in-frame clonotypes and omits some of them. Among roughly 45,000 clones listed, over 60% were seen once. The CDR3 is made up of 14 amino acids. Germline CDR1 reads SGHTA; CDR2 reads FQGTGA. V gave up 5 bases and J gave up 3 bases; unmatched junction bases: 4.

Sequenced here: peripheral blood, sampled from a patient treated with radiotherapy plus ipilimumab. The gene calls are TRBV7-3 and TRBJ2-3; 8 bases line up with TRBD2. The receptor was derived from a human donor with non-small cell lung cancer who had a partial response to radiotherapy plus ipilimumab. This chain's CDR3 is CASSPSGRTDTQYF. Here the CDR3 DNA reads TGTGCCAGCAGCCCGAGCGGGAGAACAGATACGCAGTATTTT.